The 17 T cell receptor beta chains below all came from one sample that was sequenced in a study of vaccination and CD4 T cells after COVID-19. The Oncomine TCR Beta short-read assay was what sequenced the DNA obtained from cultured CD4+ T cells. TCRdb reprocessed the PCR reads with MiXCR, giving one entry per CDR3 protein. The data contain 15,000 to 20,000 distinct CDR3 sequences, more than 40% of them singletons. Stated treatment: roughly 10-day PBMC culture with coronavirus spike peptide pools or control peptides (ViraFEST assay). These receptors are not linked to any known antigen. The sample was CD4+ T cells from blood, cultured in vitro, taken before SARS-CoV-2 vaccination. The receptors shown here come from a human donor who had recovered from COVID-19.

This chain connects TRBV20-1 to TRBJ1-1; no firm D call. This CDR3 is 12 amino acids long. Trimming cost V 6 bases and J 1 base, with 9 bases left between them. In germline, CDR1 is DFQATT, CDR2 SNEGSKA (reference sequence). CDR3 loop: CSARISNTEAFF. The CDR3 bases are TGCAGTGCCCGGATTTCGAACACTGAAGCTTTCTTT.

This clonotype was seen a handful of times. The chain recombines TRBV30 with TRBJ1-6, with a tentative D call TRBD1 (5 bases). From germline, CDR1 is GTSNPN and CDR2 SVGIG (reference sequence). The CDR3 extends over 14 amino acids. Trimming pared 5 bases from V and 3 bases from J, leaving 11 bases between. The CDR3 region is CAWLGDGYNSPLHF. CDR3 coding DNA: TGTGCCTGGTTGGGGGACGGCTATAATTCACCCCTCCACTTT.

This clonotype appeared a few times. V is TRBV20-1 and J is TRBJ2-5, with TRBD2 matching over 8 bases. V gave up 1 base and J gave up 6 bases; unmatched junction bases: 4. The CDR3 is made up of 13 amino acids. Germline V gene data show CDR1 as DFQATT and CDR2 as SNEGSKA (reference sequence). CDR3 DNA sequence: TGCAGTGCTAGAGCTATAGCGGGGAAGACCCAGTACTTC. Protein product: CSARAIAGKTQYF.

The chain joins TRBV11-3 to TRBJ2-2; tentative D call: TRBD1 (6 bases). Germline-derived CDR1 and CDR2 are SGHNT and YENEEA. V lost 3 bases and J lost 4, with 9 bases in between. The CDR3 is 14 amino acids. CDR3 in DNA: TGTGCCAGCAGCTTGTACAGGGTCACCGGGGAGCTGTTTTTT. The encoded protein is CASSLYRVTGELFF. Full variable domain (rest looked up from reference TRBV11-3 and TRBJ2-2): EAGVVQSPRYKIIEKKQPVAFWCNPISGHNTLYWYLQNLGQGPELLIRYENEEAVDDSQLPKDRFSAERLKGVDSTLKIQPAELGDSAVYLCASSLYRVTGELFFGEGSRLTVL.

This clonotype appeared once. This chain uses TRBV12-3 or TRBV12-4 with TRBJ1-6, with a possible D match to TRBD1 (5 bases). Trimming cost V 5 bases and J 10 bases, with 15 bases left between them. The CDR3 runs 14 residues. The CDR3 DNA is TGTGCCAGCAGTCCGCAAGGGGCCTACTCACCCCTCCACTTT. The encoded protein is CASSPQGAYSPLHF.

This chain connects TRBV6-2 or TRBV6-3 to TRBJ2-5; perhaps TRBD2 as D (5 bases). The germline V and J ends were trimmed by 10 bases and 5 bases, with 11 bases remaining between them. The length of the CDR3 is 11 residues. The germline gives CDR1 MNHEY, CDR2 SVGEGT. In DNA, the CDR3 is TGTGCCACGCGGGTGGGGGAGACCCAGTACTTC. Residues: CATRVGETQYF.

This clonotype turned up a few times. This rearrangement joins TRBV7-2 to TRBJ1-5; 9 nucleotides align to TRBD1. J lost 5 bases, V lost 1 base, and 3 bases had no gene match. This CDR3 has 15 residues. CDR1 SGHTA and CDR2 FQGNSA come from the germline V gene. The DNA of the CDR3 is TGTGCCAGCAGCTTAGAAGGGACAGGGTATCAGCCCCAGCATTTT. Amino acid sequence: CASSLEGTGYQPQHF.

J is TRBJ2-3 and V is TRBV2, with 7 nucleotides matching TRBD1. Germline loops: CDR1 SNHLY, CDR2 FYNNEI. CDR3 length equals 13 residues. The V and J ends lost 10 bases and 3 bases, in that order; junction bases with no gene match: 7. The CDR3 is CAIRGLGTDTQYF. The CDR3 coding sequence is TGTGCCATTAGGGGGCTTGGGACAGATACGCAGTATTTT.

For the CDR3, the DNA is TGTGCCACCAGTGATTTGAGCGGGCGCCGAGGCAATGAGCAGTTCTTC. Residues: CATSDLSGRRGNEQFF. The chain uses TRBV24-1 and TRBJ2-1, with D perhaps matching TRBD2 (6 bases). V was cut by 0 bases and J by 6 bases, with 14 bases left in between. Germline lookup yields CDR1 KGHDR and CDR2 SFDVKD. This CDR3 contains 16 residues.

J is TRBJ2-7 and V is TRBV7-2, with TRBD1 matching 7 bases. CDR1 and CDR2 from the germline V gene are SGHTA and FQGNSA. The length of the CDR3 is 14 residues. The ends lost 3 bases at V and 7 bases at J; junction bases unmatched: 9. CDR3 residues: CASSFARGSVEQYF. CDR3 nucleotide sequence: TGTGCCAGCAGCTTCGCCAGGGGGTCTGTGGAGCAGTACTTC.

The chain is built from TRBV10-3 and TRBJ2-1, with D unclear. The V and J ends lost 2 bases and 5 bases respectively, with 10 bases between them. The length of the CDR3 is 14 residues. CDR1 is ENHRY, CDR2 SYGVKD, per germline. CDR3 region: CAISEAIINNEQFF. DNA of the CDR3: TGTGCCATCAGTGAGGCTATAATTAACAATGAGCAGTTCTTC.

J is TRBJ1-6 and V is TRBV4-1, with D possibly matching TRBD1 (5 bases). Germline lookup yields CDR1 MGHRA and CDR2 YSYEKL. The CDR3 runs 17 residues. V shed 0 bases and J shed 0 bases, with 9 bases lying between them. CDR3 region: CASSQDRGSSYNSPLHF. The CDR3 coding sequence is TGCGCCAGCAGCCAAGATCGGGGCAGCTCCTATAATTCACCCCTCCACTTT.

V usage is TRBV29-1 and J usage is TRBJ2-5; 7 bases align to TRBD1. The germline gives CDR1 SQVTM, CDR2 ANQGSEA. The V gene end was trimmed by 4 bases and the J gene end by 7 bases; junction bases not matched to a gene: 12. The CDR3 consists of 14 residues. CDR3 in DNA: TGCAGCGTTGGCGTCGGGACAGTCCAAAGGACCCAGTACTTC. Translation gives CSVGVGTVQRTQYF.

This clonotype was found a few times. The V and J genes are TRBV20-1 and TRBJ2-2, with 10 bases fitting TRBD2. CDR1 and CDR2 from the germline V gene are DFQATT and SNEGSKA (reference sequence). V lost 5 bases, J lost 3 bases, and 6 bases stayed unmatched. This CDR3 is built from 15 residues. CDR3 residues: CSADSGGAYTGELFF. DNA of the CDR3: TGCAGTGCTGACAGCGGGGGGGCGTACACCGGGGAGCTGTTTTTT.

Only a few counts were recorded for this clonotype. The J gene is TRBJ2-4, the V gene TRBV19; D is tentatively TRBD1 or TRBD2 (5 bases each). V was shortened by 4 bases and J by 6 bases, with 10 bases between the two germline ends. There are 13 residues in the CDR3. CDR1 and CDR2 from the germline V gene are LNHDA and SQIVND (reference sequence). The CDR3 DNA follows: TGTGCCAGTAGTAGAGGTGGGGGAAACATTCAGTACTTC. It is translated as CASSRGGGNIQYF.

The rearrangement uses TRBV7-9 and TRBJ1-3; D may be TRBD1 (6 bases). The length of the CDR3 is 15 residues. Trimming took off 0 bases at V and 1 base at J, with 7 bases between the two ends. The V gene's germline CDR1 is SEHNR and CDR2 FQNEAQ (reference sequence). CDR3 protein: CASSLAGGSGNTIYF. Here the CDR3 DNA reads TGTGCCAGCAGCTTAGCAGGGGGATCTGGAAACACCATATATTTT.

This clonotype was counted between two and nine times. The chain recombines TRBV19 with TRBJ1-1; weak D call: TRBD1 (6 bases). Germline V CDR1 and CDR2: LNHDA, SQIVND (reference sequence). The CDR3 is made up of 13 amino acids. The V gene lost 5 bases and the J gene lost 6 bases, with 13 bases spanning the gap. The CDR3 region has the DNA TGTGCCAGTAGTGTCGGGACACTTTCTGAAGCTTTCTTT. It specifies CASSVGTLSEAFF.